This TCR beta chain was sequenced in a study of radiotherapy plus CTLA-4 blockade in lung cancer. This CDR3 is built from 13 residues. V gave up 2 bases and J gave up 4 bases, with 8 bases separating them. Germline CDR1 MGHRA, CDR2 YSYEKL. Repertoires were generated with immunoSEQ multiplex PCR, while TCRdb's copy carries only in-frame clones and drops some. The sample yields roughly 59,000 clones, about 72% seen once. The receptor comes from a human donor with non-small cell lung cancer whose response to radiotherapy plus ipilimumab could not be evaluated. The sample here was peripheral blood, taken from a patient treated with radiotherapy plus ipilimumab. The V and J genes are TRBV4-1 and TRBJ2-5, with D unresolved. In DNA, the CDR3 is TGCGCCAGCAGCCAAATTTCCTCAGAGACCCAGTACTTC. Its translation is CASSQISSETQYF.